The present entry profiles one TCR beta chain with its context. Clones were read by immunoSEQ multiplex PCR, and TCRdb kept only the in-frame ones, dropping some. The sample lists some 530,000 clones, 80% to 90% occurring once. The data are from a study of blood T cell repertoires in COVID-19. This CDR3 is 15 amino acids long. Trimming took 1 base from V and 2 from J, leaving 9 bases between them. The germline gives CDR1 LGHDT, CDR2 YNNKEL (reference sequence). The source material was PBMCs or T cells enriched from blood (not recorded which). The chain links TRBV3-1 (or the pseudogene TRBV3-2) to TRBJ1-3; D unclear. The TCR sequence derives from a woman in her fifties or sixties who had recovered from COVID-19. CDR3 coding DNA: TGTGCCAGCAGCCAAGGATCCCTACCTGGAAACACCATATATTTT. Protein product: CASSQGSLPGNTIYF.